This paragraph covers one T cell receptor (beta chain) sequence. Profiled with immunoSEQ multiplex PCR; TCRdb holds only in-frame clones, not every one. Here the sample spans roughly 90,000 clones, 70% to 90% being singletons. The entry originates in a study of control samples from healthy donors and cancer patients. Germline V gene data show CDR1 as MRHNA and CDR2 as SNTAGT. The CDR3 extends over 12 amino acids. Trimming removed 1 base at V and 5 bases at J, with 5 bases between. The rearrangement joins TRBV6-4 to TRBJ2-5; D ambiguous. The sequence was obtained from a woman aged 50 to 60 with colorectal cancer. Sequencing input: PBMCs. CDR3 nucleotides: TGTGCCAGCAGTGACTATCCGGAGACCCAGTACTTC. Protein sequence: CASSDYPETQYF.